Below are 18 T cell receptor beta chains sequenced from a single sample in a study of PD-L1 blockade in urothelial cancer listed by TCRdb under 2017. Per the publication, the time point label means: peripheral blood 6 weeks after treatment start. Receptor libraries were prepared by the immunoSEQ multiplex PCR assay. TCRdb retrieved this table from immuneACCESS and kept in-frame rearrangements only. Not all clones are present; in checked studies, unresolved V genes account for under half, and no reason is known for the remainder. This sample lists some 120,000 clones; around 88% were detected once. The top ten clonotypes cover roughly 2.4% of the sample. The specimen comprised PBMCs, sampled around atezolizumab (anti-PD-L1) treatment. Source of these receptors: a man in his forties or fifties with urothelial cancer.

The rearrangement uses TRBV4-2 and TRBJ2-3, with 10 bases that match TRBD2. The CDR3 contains 14 residues. V lost 11 bases and J lost 3; bases outside the gene matches: 8. CDR1 and CDR2 (germline): LGHNA, YNFKEQ. CDR3 residues: CAAGASGSTDTQYF. In nucleotides, the CDR3 is TGTGCCGCAGGGGCTAGCGGGAGTACAGATACGCAGTATTTT.

This clone was detected once. The chain combines TRBV19 with TRBJ2-1, with D perhaps TRBD1 (5 bases). The CDR3 totals 15 residues. Germline V lookup: CDR1 LNHDA, CDR2 SQIVND (reference sequence). V was trimmed by 3 bases and J by 2 bases, leaving 11 bases between them. CDR3 bases: TGTGCCAGTAGTATCGCCCAGGGCCCCTACAATGAGCAGTTCTTC. Encoded protein: CASSIAQGPYNEQFF.

This chain uses TRBV9 with TRBJ2-7; 10 nucleotides match TRBD2. The CDR3 runs to 15 residues. The V and J ends lost 0 bases and 2 bases, in that order; junction bases with no gene match: 2. Looked up from germline, CDR1 is SGDLS and CDR2 is YYNGEE. The CDR3 bases are TGTGCCAGCAGCGTAGCTAGCGGGAGCGCCTACGAGCAGTACTTC. Amino acids: CASSVASGSAYEQYF.

The chain links TRBV2 to TRBJ2-7; 7 bases are a match to TRBD2. Unmatched junction bases numbered 7, after V lost 7 bases and J lost 1 base. CDR3 length: 14 amino acids. The V gene's germline CDR1 is SNHLY and CDR2 FYNNEI. The DNA for the CDR3 is TGTGCCAGCAAGTTCGGGACTATGTCCTACGAGCAGTACTTC. As protein: CASKFGTMSYEQYF.

CDR3 in amino acids: CASSTSGNNEQFF. For the CDR3, the DNA is TGTGCCAGTAGTACTAGCGGGAACAATGAGCAGTTCTTC. The V gene is TRBV19, the J gene TRBJ2-1, with TRBD2 matching 9 bases. Trimming at V came to 4 bases and at J to 5 bases, leaving 0 bases not matched to a gene. Germline CDR1 is LNHDA and CDR2 is SQIVND (reference sequence). The CDR3 sequence is 13 residues long.

The rearrangement links TRBV19 to TRBJ2-6; possibly TRBD2 for D (5 bases). Germline V CDR1 and CDR2: LNHDA, SQIVND (reference sequence). The CDR3 totals 14 residues. Deletions cut 5 bases from V and 2 bases from J, with 7 bases between. The CDR3 region has the DNA TGTGCCAGTAGTCGGGAAGCTGGGGCCAACGTCCTGACTTTC. Its translation: CASSREAGANVLTF.

This CDR3 is CASSFRSANEKLFF. For the CDR3, the DNA is TGTGCCAGCAGCTTCAGGTCGGCTAATGAAAAACTGTTTTTT. V and J are TRBV5-6 and TRBJ1-4, with D uncertain. Germline loops: CDR1 SGHDT, CDR2 YYEEEE. This CDR3 is 14 amino acids long. Trimming cost V 2 bases and J 3 bases, with 8 bases left between them.

V and J are TRBV11-2 and TRBJ2-5, with D possibly matching TRBD2 (5 bases). With 5 bases removed from V and 3 bases from J, the gap between germline ends came to 10 bases. Germline values: CDR1 SGHAT, CDR2 FQNNGV. The CDR3 totals 13 residues. CDR3 coding DNA: TGTGCCAGCAGCCAGCGGCGTAAAGAGACCCAGTACTTC. Residues: CASSQRRKETQYF.

This clone was detected only a few times. This chain joins TRBV6-1 and TRBJ1-2; D unresolved. CDR3 length: 14 amino acids. The V gene's germline CDR1 is MNHNS and CDR2 SASEGT. V lost 1 base to trimming and J lost 1 base, with 7 bases between them. CDR3 in amino acids: CASSEGPFNYGYTF. The DNA of the CDR3 is TGTGCCAGCAGTGAAGGTCCCTTTAACTATGGCTACACCTTC.

The rearrangement links TRBV5-1 to TRBJ2-7, with TRBD2 identical over 9 bases. V dropped 4 bases and J dropped 7; count of bases not matched to a gene: 18. Germline values: CDR1 SGHRS, CDR2 YFSETQ. There are 17 residues in the CDR3. CDR3 residues: CASSLRGAGGPLGEQYF. The CDR3 DNA sequence: TGCGCCAGCAGCCTACGGGGCGCGGGAGGGCCATTGGGGGAGCAGTACTTC.

This sequence joins TRBV9 and TRBJ2-6; 8 bases fit TRBD2. Looked up from germline, CDR1 is SGDLS and CDR2 is YYNGEE. V was clipped by 4 bases and J by 4 bases; unmatched bases: 7. The CDR3 spans 16 residues. Written as DNA, the CDR3 is TGTGCCAGCAGCCCCGGGGGGGGGCGGGGGGCCAACGTCCTGACTTTC. Its translation is CASSPGGGRGANVLTF.

The genes are TRBV6-6 and TRBJ1-4, with D possibly being TRBD1 (5 bases). The CDR3 has 13 amino acids. Germline values: CDR1 MNHNY, CDR2 SVGAGI (reference sequence). Trimming pared 6 bases from V and 8 bases from J, leaving 13 bases between. CDR3 in amino acids: CASRQGGGEKLFF. CDR3 nucleotides: TGTGCCAGCAGGCAGGGAGGAGGAGAAAAACTGTTTTTT.

This clone was recorded only once. This chain joins TRBV7-9 and TRBJ2-1; 13 bases match TRBD2. In germline, CDR1 is SEHNR, CDR2 FQNEAQ (reference sequence). J was trimmed by 6 bases and V by 5 bases; bases with no gene match: 4. This CDR3 is built from 15 residues. The CDR3 DNA sequence: TGTGCCAGCAGCCAAGGGACTAGCGGGGTCAATGAGCAGTTCTTC. Its translation: CASSQGTSGVNEQFF.

The V call is TRBV30, the J call TRBJ1-6; D is unresolved. This CDR3 is 11 amino acids long. CDR1 and CDR2 from the germline V gene are GTSNPN and SVGIG (reference sequence). V was shortened by 8 bases and J by 7 bases, with 9 bases between the two germline ends. The CDR3 coding sequence is TGTGCCCTCGGCGGGAATTCACCCCTCCACTTT. Translating gives CALGGNSPLHF. The variable domain in full, with the rest retrieved from reference TRBV30 and TRBJ1-6, is SQTIHQWPATLVQPVGSPLSLECTVEGTSNPNLYWYRQAAGRGLQLLFYSVGIGQISSEVPQNLSASRPQDRQFILSSKKLLLSDSGFYLCALGGNSPLHFGNGTRLTVT.

This chain uses TRBV19 with TRBJ2-3; D ambiguous. The V end was cut by 6 bases, the J end by 0 bases, with 13 bases between. The germline V gene encodes CDR1 LNHDA and CDR2 SQIVND (reference sequence). The CDR3 length is 15 residues. CDR3 nucleotide sequence: TGTGCCAGTAGCAATACTCCAACTAGCACAGATACGCAGTATTTT. Amino acids: CASSNTPTSTDTQYF. Supplemented by reference TRBV19 and TRBJ2-3, the full variable domain reads DGGITQSPKYLFRKEGQNVTLSCEQNLNHDAMYWYRQDPGQGLRLIYYSQIVNDFQKGDIAEGYSVSREKKESFPLTVTSAQKNPTAFYLCASSNTPTSTDTQYFGPGTRLTVL.

The CDR3 loop is CASSFRQGAPNTEAFF. In DNA form, the CDR3 reads TGTGCCAGCAGCTTCAGACAGGGGGCCCCGAACACTGAAGCTTTCTTT. The V gene is TRBV7-6, the J gene TRBJ1-1; 10 bases map to TRBD1. Germline V gene data show CDR1 as SGHVS and CDR2 as FNYEAQ. The CDR3 runs 16 residues. The J segment lost 1 base and the V segment lost 3 bases, leaving 5 bases of the junction unmatched.

The rearrangement joins TRBV7-3 to TRBJ1-5, with a weak D call TRBD1 (6 bases). The V end was cut by 5 bases, the J end by 3 bases, with 17 bases between. The CDR3 contains 16 residues. In germline, CDR1 is SGHTA, CDR2 FQGTGA. CDR3 sequence: CASSHRPGAYNQPQHF. CDR3 nucleotides: TGTGCCAGCAGCCACCGCCCAGGGGCTTACAATCAGCCCCAGCATTTT.

The J gene is TRBJ1-5, the V gene TRBV28; D remains ambiguous. The CDR3 totals 13 residues. Per the germline V gene, CDR1 is MDHEN and CDR2 is SYDVKM. Trimming shortened V by 7 bases and J by 2 bases, and 9 bases separated the two germline ends. In nucleotides, the CDR3 is TGTGCCAGCACTCCGGCGGGCAATCAGCCCCAGCATTTT. Translating it yields CASTPAGNQPQHF.